These 2 T cell receptor beta chains were all obtained from the same sample, sequenced in a study of OX40 agonist ivuxolimab in advanced cancers. The method was immunoSEQ multiplex PCR; TCRdb's version includes in-frame clones alone and lacks a portion of them. In the table there are tens of thousands of clones, about 84% of which are singletons. The material sequenced was CD4+ or CD8+ T cells sorted from blood, taken in a trial of the OX40 agonist ivuxolimab. The receptors originated from an adult with an advanced solid tumor such as melanoma, head and neck, liver or kidney cancer.

The V call is TRBV7-9, the J call TRBJ1-4; the D is unclear. Between the trimmed V and J ends, which lost 6 bases and 7 bases, there was a span of 12 bases. Germline CDR1 is SEHNR and CDR2 is FQNEAQ (reference sequence). The length of the CDR3 is 13 residues. The DNA of the CDR3 is TGTGCCAGCAGTCGCGAGCGCCGTGAAAAACTGTTTTTT. Its translation is CASSRERREKLFF. Full variable domain (rest looked up from reference TRBV7-9 and TRBJ1-4): DTGVSQNPRHKITKRGQNVTFRCDPISEHNRLYWYRQTLGQGPEFLTYFQNEAQLEKSRLLSDRFSAERPKGSFSTLEIQRTEQGDSAMYLCASSRERREKLFFGSGTQLSVL.

The chain joins TRBV4-1 to TRBJ2-3, with a weak D call TRBD1 (6 bases). The CDR3 consists of 16 residues. The germline gives CDR1 MGHRA, CDR2 YSYEKL. Trimming left V 1 base short and J 0 bases short, with 11 bases between. Written as DNA, the CDR3 is TGCGCCAGCAGCCAAGGTGGACAGCGGAGCACAGATACGCAGTATTTT. It is translated as CASSQGGQRSTDTQYF.